What follows are 32 T cell receptor beta chains derived from one specimen sequenced in a study of T cells in Graves' hyperthyroidism and ophthalmopathy. Template material for amplifying TCR beta CDR3 regions consisted of RNA transcripts. The TCR CDR3 was amplified in a first-round RT-PCR using the HTBI primer set. TCRdb re-analysed the multiplex PCR reads in MiXCR, keeping a single row per CDR3 protein. The table records 250,000 to 300,000 distinct CDR3 sequences, roughly an eighth of them present only once. Specimen: blood. These receptors were obtained from a woman aged 40 to 50 with Graves' hyperthyroidism.

This clonotype came up many times. The chain carries TRBV2 and TRBJ2-5; D uncertain. V lost 5 bases and J 1 base, leaving 8 bases between the germline ends. CDR3 size: 13 residues. Germline CDR1 and CDR2: SNHLY and FYNNEI. CDR3 in DNA: TGTGCCAGCAGTACGGGCGTCCAAGAGACCCAGTACTTC. Amino acid sequence: CASSTGVQETQYF.

This clonotype was detected many times. CDR3 region: CASRPWTDLSNQPQHF. CDR3 DNA sequence: TGTGCCAGCAGGCCATGGACAGACCTTAGCAATCAGCCCCAGCATTTT. This chain joins TRBV27 and TRBJ1-5; tentative D call: TRBD1 (6 bases). The CDR3 consists of 16 residues. The germline gives CDR1 MNHEY, CDR2 SMNVEV (reference sequence). Deletions cut 6 bases from V and 0 bases from J, with 15 bases between.

The rearrangement links TRBV11-2 to TRBJ2-2; 8 positions agree with TRBD2. J lost 5 bases, V lost 5 bases, and 7 bases had no gene match. The germline gives CDR1 SGHAT, CDR2 FQNNGV. This CDR3 spans 15 amino acids. DNA for the CDR3: TGTGCCAGCAGCCCACCGGGACTAGATACCGGGGAGCTGTTTTTT. Protein product: CASSPPGLDTGELFF.

The rearrangement links TRBV5-4 to TRBJ2-1, with D possibly being TRBD1 (5 bases). The CDR3 runs 12 residues. Per the germline V gene, CDR1 is SGHNT and CDR2 is YYREEE (reference sequence). Trimming left V 0 bases short and J 8 bases short, with 6 bases between. CDR3 region: CASSLGGDEQFF. The CDR3 nucleotides are TGTGCCAGCAGCTTGGGGGGCGATGAGCAGTTCTTC.

This clonotype came up many times. J is TRBJ2-4 and V is TRBV7-8, with 12 bases that match TRBD2. V lost 4 bases, J lost 5 bases, and 0 bases stayed unmatched. There are 14 residues in the CDR3. Germline CDR1 SGHVS, CDR2 FQNEAQ. CDR3 coding DNA: TGTGCCAGCAGCTCTAGCGGGAGGGAAAACATTCAGTACTTC. It codes for CASSSSGRENIQYF.

This clonotype has a count of ten or more. The rearrangement links TRBV11-2 to TRBJ2-1; no clear D gene. Germline CDR1 reads SGHAT; CDR2 reads FQNNGV. CDR3 length equals 14 residues. Trimming stripped 5 bases from V and 3 bases from J, with 11 bases between. The CDR3 nucleotides are TGTGCCAGCAGCCGACCGAGTATCTACAATGAGCAGTTCTTC. It specifies CASSRPSIYNEQFF. The full variable domain, in which reference TRBV11-2 and TRBJ2-1 provide the parts outside the CDR3, is EAGVAQSPRYKIIEKRQSVAFWCNPISGHATLYWYQQILGQGPKLLIQFQNNGVVDDSQLPKDRFSAERLKGVDSTLKIQPAKLEDSAVYLCASSRPSIYNEQFFGPGTRLTVL.

The sample holds a few counts of this clonotype. CDR3 sequence (DNA): TGTGCCAGCAGCTCCGGTGGTGGCAGCTCCTACAATGAGCAGTTCTTC. Translation: CASSSGGGSSYNEQFF. V usage is TRBV5-4 and J usage is TRBJ2-1; no clear D. The CDR3 is 16 residues long. Trimming removed 3 bases at V and 0 bases at J, with 13 bases between. Germline CDR1 is SGHNT and CDR2 is YYREEE (reference sequence).

This clonotype was detected only a few times. This rearrangement joins TRBV27 to TRBJ2-1; D unclear. CDR1 is MNHEY and CDR2 is SMNVEV in the germline V gene (reference sequence). The CDR3 runs 13 residues. V lost 5 bases and J 8 bases, leaving 13 bases between the germline ends. The CDR3 bases are TGTGCCAGCAGTCCCCAGCTAGTGGATGAGCAGTTCTTC. Protein sequence: CASSPQLVDEQFF.

This clonotype was counted many times. The rearrangement uses TRBV7-2 and TRBJ2-1, with 11 bases matching TRBD2. CDR3 size: 13 residues. V lost 4 bases and J lost 7; bases outside the gene matches: 0. Germline CDR1 SGHTA, CDR2 FQGNSA. In DNA, the CDR3 is TGTGCCAGCAGCTCTAGCGGGGGGAATGAGCAGTTCTTC. It translates to CASSSSGGNEQFF.

This clonotype turned up a few times. A read error may be the cause here, since a much bigger clone is one base away. The chain has TRBV12-3 or TRBV12-4 and TRBJ1-2; 10 nucleotides match TRBD1. The J segment lost 4 bases and the V segment lost 3 bases, leaving 8 bases of the junction unmatched. There are 16 residues in the CDR3. CDR3: CASSFAPTGGSYGYTF. The CDR3 DNA reads as TGTGCCAGCAGTTTCGCTCCGACAGGGGGCTCCTATGGCTACACCTTC.

This clonotype was counted a few times. The J gene is TRBJ2-2, the V gene TRBV9, with D possibly being TRBD2 (6 bases). Looked up from germline, CDR1 is SGDLS and CDR2 is YYNGEE. This CDR3 is built from 15 residues. Trimming left V 4 bases short and J 5 bases short, with 15 bases between. This CDR3 reads CASSPRLDPTGELFF. In nucleotides, the CDR3 is TGTGCCAGCAGCCCCAGACTAGATCCAACCGGGGAGCTGTTTTTT.

Many counts were recorded for this clonotype. This chain connects TRBV6-1 to TRBJ1-2; 8 bases map to TRBD1. Germline CDR1 reads MNHNS; CDR2 reads SASEGT. J was trimmed by 8 bases and V by 5 bases; bases with no gene match: 7. The CDR3 spans 13 residues. CDR3 residues: CASSYSPGGGYTF. CDR3 bases: TGTGCCAGCAGTTACTCACCAGGGGGCGGCTACACCTTC.

On this clonotype itself: A much larger clone is a single base away; this may be a read error. V gene TRBV15 combines with J gene TRBJ2-7; D gene ambiguous. Germline CDR1 reads LNHNV; CDR2 reads YYDKDF (reference sequence). The CDR3 is made up of 13 amino acids. Trimming left V 1 base short and J 5 bases short, with 9 bases between. This CDR3 is CATSRVRGHEQYF. The CDR3 region has the DNA TGTGCCACCAGCAGAGTCAGAGGTCACGAGCAGTACTTC.

This chain connects TRBV20-1 to TRBJ2-7; D unclear. The CDR3 covers 13 residues. Germline CDR1 and CDR2: DFQATT and SNEGSKA (reference sequence). V gave up 0 bases and J gave up 7 bases, with 13 bases separating them. In nucleotides, the CDR3 is TGCAGTGCTAGAGAGTGGACCCTGGAGGAGCAGTACTTC. This gives the protein CSAREWTLEEQYF.

This clonotype was seen once. The chain carries TRBV30 and TRBJ2-7; unclear D gene. Trimming removed 3 bases from V and 2 bases from J, with 11 bases in between. Germline V gives CDR1 GTSNPN, CDR2 SVGIG (reference sequence). This CDR3 is built from 13 residues. The CDR3 here is CAWSMERPYEQYF. In nucleotides, the CDR3 is TGTGCCTGGAGCATGGAGCGTCCCTACGAGCAGTACTTC.

In this sample, this clonotype turned up many times. This chain joins TRBV6-1 and TRBJ2-3, with D unresolved. CDR1 is MNHNS, CDR2 SASEGT, per germline. This CDR3 has 13 residues. V shed 8 bases and J shed 0 bases, with 9 bases lying between them. Here the CDR3 DNA reads TGTGCCAGCGCTGGTGATAGCACAGATACGCAGTATTTT. Translation: CASAGDSTDTQYF.

This clonotype has at least ten counts. The chain has TRBV27 and TRBJ1-6; D is uncertain. V shed 3 bases and J shed 7 bases, with 19 bases lying between them. The CDR3 spans 17 residues. CDR1 is MNHEY and CDR2 is SMNVEV in the germline V gene (reference sequence). The DNA of the CDR3 is TGTGCCAGCAGTTTCGGGTCCTCCTTCTTTCTAAATTCACCCCTCCACTTT. Protein sequence: CASSFGSSFFLNSPLHF.

This clonotype has at least ten counts. V is TRBV11-3 and J is TRBJ2-7; 7 bases align to TRBD1. V trimming: 5 bases; J trimming: 0 bases; junction bases outside the gene matches: 10. CDR1 and CDR2 (germline): SGHNT, YENEEA. The CDR3 has 16 residues. The CDR3 spells CASSHRGPHSSYEQYF. The DNA for the CDR3 is TGTGCCAGCAGCCATAGGGGGCCTCACAGCTCCTACGAGCAGTACTTC.

This clonotype was counted between two and nine times. The V gene is TRBV24-1, the J gene TRBJ2-5, with D perhaps matching TRBD1 (6 bases). Between the trimmed V and J ends, which lost 4 bases and 4 bases, there was a span of 15 bases. The CDR3 is 15 residues long. The germline V gene has CDR1 KGHDR and CDR2 SFDVKD. For the CDR3, the DNA is TGTGCCACCAGTGACTCACGACAGGACCCAGAGACCCAGTACTTC. As protein: CATSDSRQDPETQYF.

The sample holds many counts of this clonotype. The chain is built from TRBV28 and TRBJ2-7; TRBD2 aligns across 11 bases. The germline V gene has CDR1 MDHEN and CDR2 SYDVKM. V gave up 0 bases and J gave up 4 bases; unmatched junction bases: 2. CDR3 size: 15 residues. The CDR3 region is CASSLWWTSGYEQYF. The DNA of the CDR3 is TGTGCCAGCAGTTTATGGTGGACTAGCGGGTACGAGCAGTACTTC. The full variable domain, completed using reference TRBV28 and TRBJ2-7, is DVKVTQSSRYLVKRTGEKVFLECVQDMDHENMFWYRQDPGLGLRLIYFSYDVKMKEKGDIPEGYSVSREKKERFSLILESASTNQTSMYLCASSLWWTSGYEQYFGPGTRLTVT.

This clonotype was observed many times. This rearrangement joins TRBV12-3 or TRBV12-4 to TRBJ2-3; 7 positions agree with TRBD2. V dropped 6 bases and J dropped 1; count of bases not matched to a gene: 4. CDR3 length: 14 residues. Here the CDR3 reads CASRKAGRTDTQYF. CDR3 nucleotide sequence: TGTGCCAGCAGGAAAGCGGGACGCACAGATACGCAGTATTTT.

This clonotype was detected ten times or more. The rearrangement joins TRBV6-1 to TRBJ2-7; 9 positions match TRBD1. The CDR3 length is 12 residues. V lost 5 bases, J lost 6 bases, and 2 bases stayed unmatched. Germline CDR1 is MNHNS and CDR2 is SASEGT. CDR3 DNA: TGTGCCAGCAGTCGGGACAGGGCCGAGCAGTACTTC. It codes for CASSRDRAEQYF.

There are many counts of this clonotype. The J gene is TRBJ2-7, the V gene TRBV12-3 or TRBV12-4; no clear D gene. The ends were cut back, 8 bases at V and 2 bases at J, with 13 bases in the middle. This CDR3 region has 13 residues. CDR3 in amino acids: CASASLSPYEQYF. CDR3 DNA: TGTGCCAGCGCTTCACTATCTCCCTACGAGCAGTACTTC.

This clonotype was observed a handful of times. Written as DNA, the CDR3 is TGTGCCAGCAGCCGGGACTTACCCTACGAGCAGTACTTC. This codes for CASSRDLPYEQYF. The J gene is TRBJ2-7, the V gene TRBV7-9; D possibly corresponds to TRBD2 (6 bases). V was shortened by 5 bases and J by 2 bases, with 10 bases between the two germline ends. Germline values: CDR1 SEHNR, CDR2 FQNEAQ (reference sequence). The CDR3 extends over 13 amino acids. Using reference TRBV7-9 and TRBJ2-7 for the parts outside the CDR3, the full variable domain is DTGVSQNPRHKITKRGQNVTFRCDPISEHNRLYWYRQTLGQGPEFLTYFQNEAQLEKSRLLSDRFSAERPKGSFSTLEIQRTEQGDSAMYLCASSRDLPYEQYFGPGTRLTVT.

The genes are TRBV12-3 or TRBV12-4 and TRBJ2-5; D possibly corresponds to TRBD2 (5 bases). Trimming removed 2 bases at V and 0 bases at J, with 10 bases between. The CDR3 loop spans 15 amino acids. The CDR3 nucleotides are TGTGCCAGCAGTTTAATGCGAGGGTACCAAGAGACCCAGTACTTC. As protein: CASSLMRGYQETQYF.

The CDR3 loop is CSAGHPGLAGETQYF. CDR3 DNA: TGCAGTGCTGGACACCCGGGACTAGCGGGAGAGACCCAGTACTTC. The chain links TRBV20-1 to TRBJ2-5; the match to TRBD2 covers 12 bases. From germline, CDR1 is DFQATT and CDR2 SNEGSKA (reference sequence). The CDR3 consists of 15 residues. Trimming at V came to 5 bases and at J to 4 bases, leaving 8 bases not matched to a gene.

This clonotype has ten or more counts. The CDR3, as DNA: TGTGCCAGCAGTGATTCGGGGAACTATGGCTACACCTTC. Translated: CASSDSGNYGYTF. The chain employs TRBV2 and TRBJ1-2; D not resolved. CDR1 and CDR2 from the germline V gene are SNHLY and FYNNEI. V lost 3 bases, J lost 2 bases, and 7 bases lay in between. This CDR3 spans 13 amino acids. Full variable domain (missing parts from reference TRBV2 and TRBJ1-2): EPEVTQTPSHQVTQMGQEVILRCVPISNHLYFYWYRQILGQKVEFLVSFYNNEISEKSEIFDDQFSVERPDGSNFTLKIRSTKLEDSAMYFCASSDSGNYGYTFGSGTRLTVV.

This chain links TRBV18 with TRBJ1-2; D perhaps matches TRBD1 (6 bases). The V and J ends lost 3 bases and 5 bases respectively, with 13 bases between them. The germline CDR1 and CDR2 sequences are KGHSH and LQKENI. The CDR3 contains 14 residues. CDR3 coding DNA: TGTGCCAGCTCACCCAAAACAGGGAGTTATGGCTACACCTTC. Amino acids: CASSPKTGSYGYTF.

This clonotype has just a few counts. The chain combines TRBV20-1 with TRBJ1-1, with 8 positions matching TRBD1. Germline V gene data show CDR1 as DFQATT and CDR2 as SNEGSKA (reference sequence). V gave up 1 base and J gave up 0 bases; unmatched junction bases: 4. There are 15 residues in the CDR3. Here the CDR3 reads CSARAGGSVNTEAFF. CDR3 nucleotide sequence: TGCAGTGCTAGAGCAGGGGGCTCGGTGAACACTGAAGCTTTCTTT.

Ten or more counts support this clonotype. This CDR3 is CAIRPGGMNTEAFF. CDR3 bases: TGTGCCATCAGACCCGGAGGTATGAACACTGAAGCTTTCTTT. The V and J genes are TRBV10-3 and TRBJ1-1, with no clear D. In germline, CDR1 is ENHRY, CDR2 SYGVKD. Trimming removed 6 bases at V and 0 bases at J, with 11 bases between. The CDR3 sequence is 14 residues long.

The chain has TRBV27 and TRBJ2-5; 12 nucleotides match TRBD2. The CDR3 spans 15 residues. CDR1 is MNHEY, CDR2 SMNVEV, per germline (reference sequence). With V trimmed by 6 bases and J by 7 bases, 9 bases remained unmatched. The CDR3 DNA reads as TGTGCCAGCAGCAAGACTAGCGGGAGAGGGTGGACCCAGTACTTC. Translation gives CASSKTSGRGWTQYF.

This rearrangement joins TRBV15 to TRBJ2-5; D gene uncertain. This CDR3 region has 15 residues. CDR1 and CDR2 (germline): LNHNV, YYDKDF (reference sequence). V was shortened by 2 bases and J by 1 base, with 11 bases between the two germline ends. The CDR3 DNA reads TGTGCCACCAGCAGAACTCTAGTACTCCAAGAGACCCAGTACTTC. This translates into CATSRTLVLQETQYF.